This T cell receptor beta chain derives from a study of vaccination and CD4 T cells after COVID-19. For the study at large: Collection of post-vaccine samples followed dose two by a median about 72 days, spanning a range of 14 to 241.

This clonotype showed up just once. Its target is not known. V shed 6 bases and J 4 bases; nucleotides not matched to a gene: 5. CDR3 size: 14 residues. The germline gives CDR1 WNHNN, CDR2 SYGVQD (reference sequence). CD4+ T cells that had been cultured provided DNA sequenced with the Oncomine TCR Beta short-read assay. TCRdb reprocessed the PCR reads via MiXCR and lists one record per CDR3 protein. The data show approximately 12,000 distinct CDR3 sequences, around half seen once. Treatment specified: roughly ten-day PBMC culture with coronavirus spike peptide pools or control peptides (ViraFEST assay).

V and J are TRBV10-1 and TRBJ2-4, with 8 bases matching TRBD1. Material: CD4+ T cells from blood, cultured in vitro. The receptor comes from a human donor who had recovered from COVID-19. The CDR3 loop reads CASSSGTGKNIQYF. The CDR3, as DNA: TGCGCCAGCAGCTCCGGGACAGGAAAAAACATTCAGTACTTC.